This TCR beta chain emerged from a study of blood T cell repertoires in COVID-19. TCRdb keeps only in-frame clones here, not all; method: immunoSEQ multiplex PCR. The profile shows 250,000 to 350,000 clones, under 90% of them singletons. The CDR3 consists of 15 residues. CDR1 and CDR2 from the germline V gene are MDHEN and SYDVKM. J was trimmed by 7 bases and V by 7 bases; bases with no gene match: 10. This clone was recorded only once. The clonotype comes from a woman aged 50 to 65 who had been exposed to COVID-19. The sequenced material came from PBMCs or T cells enriched from blood (not recorded which). The V call is TRBV28, the J call TRBJ2-1; TRBD1 aligns across 10 bases. CDR3 residues: CASNNPGQGWNEQFF. The CDR3 nucleotides are TGTGCCAGCAATAATCCGGGACAGGGGTGGAATGAGCAGTTCTTC.